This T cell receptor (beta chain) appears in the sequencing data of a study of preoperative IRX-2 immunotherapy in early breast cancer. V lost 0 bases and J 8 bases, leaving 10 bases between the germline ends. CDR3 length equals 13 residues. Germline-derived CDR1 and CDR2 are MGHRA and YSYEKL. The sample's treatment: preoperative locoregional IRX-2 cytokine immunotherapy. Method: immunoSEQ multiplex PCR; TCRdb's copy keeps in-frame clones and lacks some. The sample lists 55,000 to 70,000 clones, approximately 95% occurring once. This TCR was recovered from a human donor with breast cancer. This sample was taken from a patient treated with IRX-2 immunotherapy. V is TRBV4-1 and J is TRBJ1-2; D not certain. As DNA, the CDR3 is TGCGCCAGCAGCCAAGAATTAGATCGGGGCTACACCTTC. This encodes CASSQELDRGYTF.